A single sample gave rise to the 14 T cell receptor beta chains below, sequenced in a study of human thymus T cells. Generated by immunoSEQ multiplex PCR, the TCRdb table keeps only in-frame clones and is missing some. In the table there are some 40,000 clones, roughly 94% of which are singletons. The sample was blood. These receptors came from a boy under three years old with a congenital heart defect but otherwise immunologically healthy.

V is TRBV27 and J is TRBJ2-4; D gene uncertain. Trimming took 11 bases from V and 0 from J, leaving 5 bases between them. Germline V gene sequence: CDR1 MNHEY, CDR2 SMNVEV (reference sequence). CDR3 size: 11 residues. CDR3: CAGKAKNIQYF. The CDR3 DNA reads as TGTGCCGGTAAAGCCAAAAACATTCAGTACTTC.

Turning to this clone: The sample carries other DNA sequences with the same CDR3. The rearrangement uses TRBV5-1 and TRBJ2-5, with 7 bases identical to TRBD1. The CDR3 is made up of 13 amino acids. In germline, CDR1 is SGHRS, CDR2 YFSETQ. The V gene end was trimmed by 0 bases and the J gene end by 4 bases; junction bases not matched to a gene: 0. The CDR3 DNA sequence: TGCGCCAGCAGCTTGGGACAGGGAGAGACCCAGTACTTC. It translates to CASSLGQGETQYF. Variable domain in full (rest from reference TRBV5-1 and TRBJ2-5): KAGVTQTPRYLIKTRGQQVTLSCSPISGHRSVSWYQQTPGQGLQFLFEYFSETQRNKGNFPGRFSGRQFSNSRSEMNVSTLELGDSALYLCASSLGQGETQYFGPGTRLLVL.

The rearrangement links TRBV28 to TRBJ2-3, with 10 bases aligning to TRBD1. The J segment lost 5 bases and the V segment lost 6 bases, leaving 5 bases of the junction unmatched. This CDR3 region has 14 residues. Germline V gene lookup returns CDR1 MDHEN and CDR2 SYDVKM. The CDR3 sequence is CASRDGTGVDTQYF. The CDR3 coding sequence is TGTGCCAGCAGGGACGGGACAGGGGTAGATACGCAGTATTTT.

The CDR3 region has the DNA TGTGCCAGCAGTTTTGGCCGATCCTACGAGCAGTACTTC. Amino acid sequence: CASSFGRSYEQYF. The chain employs TRBV27 and TRBJ2-7; no clear D. Germline V CDR1 and CDR2: MNHEY, SMNVEV (reference sequence). Deletions cut 3 bases from V and 1 base from J, with 7 bases between. This CDR3 is built from 13 residues.

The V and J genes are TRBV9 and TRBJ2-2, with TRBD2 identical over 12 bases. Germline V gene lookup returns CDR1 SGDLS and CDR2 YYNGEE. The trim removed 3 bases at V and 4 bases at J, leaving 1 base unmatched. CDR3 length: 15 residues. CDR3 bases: TGTGCCAGCAGCGCTAGCGGGGGGGCCACCGGGGAGCTGTTTTTT. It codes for CASSASGGATGELFF.

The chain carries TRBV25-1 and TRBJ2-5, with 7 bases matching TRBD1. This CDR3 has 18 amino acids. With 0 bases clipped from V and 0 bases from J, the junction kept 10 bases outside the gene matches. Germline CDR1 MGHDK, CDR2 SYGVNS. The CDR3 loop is CASSEYGTGQSYQETQYF. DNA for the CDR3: TGTGCCAGCAGTGAATATGGGACGGGACAGTCGTACCAAGAGACCCAGTACTTC. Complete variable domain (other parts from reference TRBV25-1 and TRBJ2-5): EADIYQTPRYLVIGTGKKITLECSQTMGHDKMYWYQQDPGMELHLIHYSYGVNSTEKGDLSSESTVSRIRTEHFPLTLESARPSHTSQYLCASSEYGTGQSYQETQYFGPGTRLLVL.

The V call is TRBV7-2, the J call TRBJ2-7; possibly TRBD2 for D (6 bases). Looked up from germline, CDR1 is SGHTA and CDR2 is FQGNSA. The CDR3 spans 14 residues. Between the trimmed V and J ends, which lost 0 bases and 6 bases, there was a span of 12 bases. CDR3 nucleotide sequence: TGTGCCAGCAGCTTAGCGGGCGGGGTCCGCGAGCAGTACTTC. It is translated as CASSLAGGVREQYF.

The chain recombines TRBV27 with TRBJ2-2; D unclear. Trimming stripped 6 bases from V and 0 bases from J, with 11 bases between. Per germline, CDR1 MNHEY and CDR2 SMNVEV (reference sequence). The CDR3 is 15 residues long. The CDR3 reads CASRPGFANTGELFF. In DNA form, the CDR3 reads TGTGCCAGCAGGCCGGGCTTCGCGAACACCGGGGAGCTGTTTTTT.

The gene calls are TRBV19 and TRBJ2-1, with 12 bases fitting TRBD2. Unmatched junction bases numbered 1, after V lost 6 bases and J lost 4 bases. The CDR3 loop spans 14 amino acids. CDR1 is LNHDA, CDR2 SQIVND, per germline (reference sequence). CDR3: CASSGLAGYNEQFF. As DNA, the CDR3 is TGTGCCAGTAGCGGACTAGCGGGGTACAATGAGCAGTTCTTC. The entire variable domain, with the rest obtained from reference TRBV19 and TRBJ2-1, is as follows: DGGITQSPKYLFRKEGQNVTLSCEQNLNHDAMYWYRQDPGQGLRLIYYSQIVNDFQKGDIAEGYSVSREKKESFPLTVTSAQKNPTAFYLCASSGLAGYNEQFFGPGTRLTVL.

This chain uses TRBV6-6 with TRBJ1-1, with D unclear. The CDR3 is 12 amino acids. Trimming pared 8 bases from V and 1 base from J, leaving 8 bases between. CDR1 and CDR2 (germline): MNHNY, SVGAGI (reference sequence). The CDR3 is CASGRENTEAFF. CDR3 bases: TGTGCCAGCGGACGGGAGAACACTGAAGCTTTCTTT.

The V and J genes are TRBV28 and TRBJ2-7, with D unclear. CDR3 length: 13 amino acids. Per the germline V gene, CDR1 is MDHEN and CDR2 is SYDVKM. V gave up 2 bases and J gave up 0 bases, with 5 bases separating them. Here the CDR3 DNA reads TGTGCCAGCAGTTTAATCCCCTCCTACGAGCAGTACTTC. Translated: CASSLIPSYEQYF.

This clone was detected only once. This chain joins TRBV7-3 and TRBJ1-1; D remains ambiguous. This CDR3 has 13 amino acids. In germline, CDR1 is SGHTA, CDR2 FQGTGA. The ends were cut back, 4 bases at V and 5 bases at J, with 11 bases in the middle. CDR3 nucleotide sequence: TGTGCCAGCAGCTACGGACCAGGTACTGAAGCTTTCTTT. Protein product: CASSYGPGTEAFF.

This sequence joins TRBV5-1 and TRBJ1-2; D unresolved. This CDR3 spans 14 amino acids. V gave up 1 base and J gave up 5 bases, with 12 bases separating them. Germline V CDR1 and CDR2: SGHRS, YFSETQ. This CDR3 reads CASSLNGDGYGYTF. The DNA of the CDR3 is TGCGCCAGCAGCTTGAATGGGGATGGGTATGGCTACACCTTC.

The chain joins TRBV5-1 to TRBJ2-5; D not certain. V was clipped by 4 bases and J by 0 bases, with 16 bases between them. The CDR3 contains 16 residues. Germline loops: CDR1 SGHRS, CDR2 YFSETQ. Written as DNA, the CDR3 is TGCGCCAGCAGCACTCGGGCAACATCGTACCAAGAGACCCAGTACTTC. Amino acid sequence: CASSTRATSYQETQYF.